The table lists the clone carrying this TCR beta chain with a few counts. The antigen remains undetermined. These data are taken from a study of CD8+CD57+ T cells in acquired aplastic anemia. As for the study in general: The average for DNA from sorted CD4+ and CD8+ cells was approximately 3.2 ug. Healthy donors had, on average, about 10.8 million reads for their CD4+ cells. Whole-study findings and limits: Patients and controls had in common 25 to 35 CD8+ CDR3 sequences. No significant difference in CD8+ Simpson's diversity was found between patients and controls.

Profiling that covered TCR beta VDJ and CDR3 relied on genomic DNA as its template. TCRdb re-called the reads through MiXCR, storing one row per CDR3 protein. The sample consists of some 130,000 distinct CDR3 sequences, around two fifths of them appearing once. V gave up 4 bases and J gave up 6 bases, with 31 bases separating them. CDR1 and CDR2 (germline): SGHDN, FVKESK. This CDR3 has 21 amino acids. Sequences were obtained from sorted CD4+, CD8+, or CD8+CD57+ T cells (not recorded which) from PBMCs. The rearrangement joins TRBV14 to TRBJ1-6; perhaps TRBD1 as D (5 bases). This TCR was recovered from a human donor in good health, serving as a control. In nucleotides, the CDR3 is TGTGCCAGCAGCCGAGCGGGCTTCCGGGGCCAGGGCCGGCTGGGTAATTCACCCCTCCACTTT. Translated, it gives CASSRAGFRGQGRLGNSPLHF.